This T cell receptor (beta chain) stems from a study of T cell repertoires in cytomegalovirus infection (dated by TCRdb to the late 2010s). With respect to the entire study: The HLA type of each donor mattered for the analysis, because public TCR beta signatures pointed to carriage of CMV infection along with the matching HLA type. General study outcomes and caveats: In both this cohort and an independent cohort of some 380 donors, the cumulative frequency of public TCR beta family members distinguished carriers of CMV infection plus the relevant HLA type. The ex vivo response was dominated by HLA-C-restricted CMV-specific TCR beta clonotypes, which also provided the single most frequent clonotype in two of eight donors.

This sample was sequenced with an Illumina HiSeq 1500. TCRdb trimmed public reads at Q25 via fastp, called clones via MiXCR and kept in-frame beta chains. Each record represents a unique CDR3 protein, reported with the most common genes and DNA among its rows. The sample profile shows approximately 400,000 distinct CDR3 sequences; roughly 30% of them were found once. The top ten clonotypes cover approximately 13% of the sample. The CDR3 runs 14 amino acids, cysteine and phenylalanine included. CDR3 DNA only is kept here, 42 bases in frame from base 1. Sequences SGHVS (CDR1) and FNYEAQ (CDR2) are obtained from the germline V gene. Trimming removed 1 base from V and 3 bases from J, leaving 10 bases between the germline ends. Details on this clonotype: It has no known antigen specificity. The record has no base qualities; no much larger clone is one base away.

The origin of this receptor is a human donor in good health (CMV status not recorded). Some clones in this sample may be carry-over from other donors' samples. Sequencing input: PBMCs. The sequence joins TRBV7-6 to TRBJ2-7, with the D call perhaps TRBD1 or TRBD2, as 5 bases match in each case. The nucleotides are TGTGCCAGCAGCTTAGTTGGGGGACGCTACGAGCAGTACTTC. This gives the protein CASSLVGGRYEQYF.